This note documents a single T cell receptor (beta chain) sequence. The antigen is undetermined. This CDR3 has 15 amino acids. Trimming stripped 3 bases from V and 4 bases from J, with 13 bases between. Germline V lookup: CDR1 SGHTA, CDR2 FQGNSA. This specimen comes from a study of radiation and T cells in renal cell carcinoma. General study findings and limits: Without pretreatment biopsies, baseline tumor clonotype presence was undetermined. In blood, top tumor clones expanded by 2 weeks, shrinking by 4.

Data came from immunoSEQ multiplex PCR; TCRdb stores just in-frame clones and leaves some out. This repertoire shows over 120,000 clones, approximately 86% found once; its top ten account for 17%. Time point of the sample: blood 4 weeks post-SBRT, at nephrectomy. The treatment is: 15 Gy SBRT to primary tumor, nephrectomy 4 weeks later. V usage is TRBV7-2 and J usage is TRBJ1-5; the D is unclear. The material was blood, obtained from a patient whose treatment included radiotherapy and nephrectomy. This clonotype was sampled from a woman between 45 and 60 years old with renal cell carcinoma. The CDR3 reads CASSFIGAGNQPQHF. The CDR3 DNA reads as TGTGCCAGCAGCTTTATAGGTGCGGGGAATCAGCCCCAGCATTTT.